The 25 T cell receptor beta chains in this list originate from one sample, sequenced in a study of regulatory T cells in long-lasting Graves disease. Time point specified: persistent/refractory GD, antithyroid drugs over 5 years with positive TRAb. The TCR library was made from RNA that had been extracted from PBMCs in TRIzol. Construction of TCR beta libraries relied on iRepertoire HTBI primers and on Arm-PCR targeting CDR3 regions. One entry per CDR3 protein results from TCRdb running MiXCR on the multiplex PCR reads. The table records 300,000 to 350,000 distinct CDR3 sequences, around 20% of them present only once. The material sequenced was peripheral blood mononuclear cells (PBMCs), taken when the disease was refractory, from a patient treated with antithyroid drugs. The source of these receptors is a female donor with Graves disease.

This clonotype came up many times. This rearrangement joins TRBV12-3 or TRBV12-4 to TRBJ1-1; TRBD1 matches 7 bases. V shed 6 bases, J shed 3 bases, and the junction held 1 base outside the gene matches. There are 12 residues in the CDR3. CDR3 loop: CASRQGYTEAFF. The DNA for the CDR3 is TGTGCCAGCAGACAGGGGTACACTGAAGCTTTCTTT.

The J gene is TRBJ1-5, the V gene TRBV24-1; weak D call: TRBD1 (5 bases). The CDR3 has 16 amino acids. The germline V gene encodes CDR1 KGHDR and CDR2 SFDVKD. V lost 4 bases, J lost 0 bases, and 12 bases lay in between. The CDR3 here is CATSDPGRGSNQPQHF. The CDR3 DNA reads TGTGCCACCAGTGACCCCGGGAGGGGTAGCAATCAGCCCCAGCATTTT.

About this clonotype itself: The junction departs from germline at one end; a sequencing error may be responsible. The chain uses TRBV27 and TRBJ1-5; a possible D gene is TRBD1 (6 bases). The CDR3 loop spans 16 amino acids. CDR1 and CDR2 from the germline V gene are MNHEY and SMNVEV (reference sequence). Here the CDR3 reads CASRTGGPYSDQPQHF. In nucleotides, the CDR3 is TGTGCCAGCAGGACAGGAGGGCCTTATAGCGATCAGCCCCAGCATTTT.

The chain employs TRBV7-9 and TRBJ2-1; D is possibly TRBD2 (5 bases). Germline loops: CDR1 SEHNR, CDR2 FQNEAQ (reference sequence). V was cut by 5 bases and J by 10 bases, with 15 bases left in between. This CDR3 contains 13 residues. CDR3: CASSPRGAPEQFF. In DNA, the CDR3 is TGTGCCAGCAGCCCCCGGGGAGCGCCAGAGCAGTTCTTC.

There are many counts of this clonotype. The chain links TRBV3-1 to TRBJ1-4; no reliable D call. V gave up 0 bases and J gave up 7 bases, with 3 bases separating them. Germline V CDR1 and CDR2: LGHDT, YNNKEL (reference sequence). The CDR3 loop spans 12 amino acids. CDR3: CASSQEAEKLFF. CDR3 coding DNA: TGTGCCAGCAGCCAAGAGGCTGAAAAACTGTTTTTT.

This chain links TRBV7-8 with TRBJ2-5, with D uncertain. Between the trimmed V and J ends, which lost 5 bases and 5 bases, there was a span of 21 bases. The length of the CDR3 is 16 residues. The V gene's germline CDR1 is SGHVS and CDR2 FQNEAQ. The CDR3 loop is CASSGPGPLVGETQYF. The CDR3 nucleotides read TGTGCCAGCAGCGGACCCGGGCCCCTGGTTGGGGAGACCCAGTACTTC.

The V gene is TRBV20-1, the J gene TRBJ1-5, with 7 bases matching TRBD1. From germline, CDR1 is DFQATT and CDR2 SNEGSKA (reference sequence). The CDR3 extends over 14 amino acids. V lost 2 bases to trimming and J lost 3 bases; unmatched junction nucleotides: 4. In DNA, the CDR3 is TGCAGTGCTAGACCTACAGGGGACAATCAGCCCCAGCATTTT. Amino acid sequence: CSARPTGDNQPQHF.

The table lists this clonotype with many counts. The CDR3 loop is CASSYLQGARYGYTF. The CDR3 coding sequence is TGTGCCAGCAGTTACCTACAGGGCGCTCGCTATGGCTACACCTTC. V is TRBV6-5 and J is TRBJ1-2; possible D gene TRBD1, 6 bases. The germline V gene encodes CDR1 MNHEY and CDR2 SVGAGI. The CDR3 sequence is 15 residues long. V lost 2 bases, J lost 4 bases, and 14 bases lay in between.

This clonotype was observed a few times. V is TRBV6-1 and J is TRBJ2-3; a weak D match, TRBD1 (5 bases). CDR1 and CDR2 (germline): MNHNS, SASEGT. The CDR3 runs to 15 residues. With 8 bases removed from V and 6 bases from J, the gap between germline ends came to 21 bases. CDR3 region: CASPQPGQSWDTQYF. The CDR3 nucleotides are TGTGCCAGCCCACAGCCCGGACAATCTTGGGATACGCAGTATTTT.

A single count supports this clonotype. This chain links TRBV4-1 with TRBJ1-1; D not resolved. The CDR3 contains 16 residues. Trimming shortened V by 5 bases and J by 7 bases, and 23 bases separated the two germline ends. Germline V lookup: CDR1 MGHRA, CDR2 YSYEKL. Here the CDR3 reads CASSEGLKGRLGEAFF. As DNA, the CDR3 is TGCGCCAGCAGCGAGGGATTGAAAGGGCGGCTTGGTGAAGCTTTCTTT.

The V gene is TRBV19, the J gene TRBJ1-1, with D unresolved. This CDR3 region has 18 residues. V was shortened by 7 bases and J by 0 bases, with 24 bases between the two germline ends. The V gene's germline CDR1 is LNHDA and CDR2 SQIVND (reference sequence). The DNA of the CDR3 is TGTGCCAGTAAGAGGATCGTAGGGCGGGGTCCCATGAACACTGAAGCTTTCTTT. This encodes CASKRIVGRGPMNTEAFF.

This clonotype was seen repeatedly, ten times or more. J is TRBJ2-1 and V is TRBV11-2, with D uncertain. This CDR3 is 13 amino acids long. Germline values: CDR1 SGHAT, CDR2 FQNNGV. The V and J ends lost 5 bases and 5 bases respectively, with 10 bases between them. CDR3 residues: CASSLSIHNEQFF. The CDR3 DNA sequence: TGTGCCAGCAGCCTTTCAATCCACAATGAGCAGTTCTTC. The complete variable domain, with remaining parts taken from reference TRBV11-2 and TRBJ2-1, reads EAGVAQSPRYKIIEKRQSVAFWCNPISGHATLYWYQQILGQGPKLLIQFQNNGVVDDSQLPKDRFSAERLKGVDSTLKIQPAKLEDSAVYLCASSLSIHNEQFFGPGTRLTVL.

This rearrangement joins TRBV28 to TRBJ2-7; 15 positions match TRBD2. CDR1 and CDR2 (germline): MDHEN, SYDVKM. The CDR3 contains 20 residues. The V and J ends lost 3 bases and 3 bases, in that order; junction bases with no gene match: 15. CDR3 residues: CASSFPLKGLAGGQGYEQYF. CDR3 nucleotide sequence: TGTGCCAGCAGTTTTCCTCTTAAGGGACTAGCGGGAGGTCAAGGCTACGAGCAGTACTTC.

This clonotype has a handful of counts. The chain recombines TRBV20-1 with TRBJ1-5, with TRBD1 matching over 10 bases. Trimming cost V 6 bases and J 2 bases; bases outside gene matches: 10. The CDR3 runs 16 residues. The germline V gene encodes CDR1 DFQATT and CDR2 SNEGSKA (reference sequence). The CDR3 spells CSAPGQGIVGNQPQHF. CDR3 sequence (DNA): TGCAGTGCCCCGGGACAGGGGATTGTGGGCAATCAGCCCCAGCATTTT.

This clonotype came up many times. The chain combines TRBV28 with TRBJ2-6; 8 bases are shared with TRBD1. The ends lost 7 bases at V and 2 bases at J; junction bases unmatched: 4. This CDR3 contains 15 residues. Per germline, CDR1 MDHEN and CDR2 SYDVKM. The CDR3 reads CASIRGRAGANVLTF. The DNA for the CDR3 is TGTGCCAGCATCAGGGGGCGGGCTGGGGCCAACGTCCTGACTTTC. Full variable domain (rest looked up from reference TRBV28 and TRBJ2-6): DVKVTQSSRYLVKRTGEKVFLECVQDMDHENMFWYRQDPGLGLRLIYFSYDVKMKEKGDIPEGYSVSREKKERFSLILESASTNQTSMYLCASIRGRAGANVLTFGAGSRLTVL.

Points on this clonotype: Since a much larger clone is just one base distant, this may be a read error. The conserved final phenylalanine or tryptophan is absent from the CDR3, which likely points to a read error. V and J are TRBV7-2 and TRBJ1-1; D is unresolved. V lost 3 bases and J lost 4, with 9 bases in between. CDR1 is SGHTA and CDR2 is FQGNSA in the germline V gene. The CDR3 contains 13 residues. CDR3 amino acids: CASSLGRPTEAFL. The CDR3 DNA sequence: TGTGCCAGCAGCTTGGGGAGACCCACTGAAGCTTTCCTT.

At least ten counts were recorded for this clonotype. V usage is TRBV11-2 and J usage is TRBJ1-1, with unresolved D. CDR1 and CDR2 from the germline V gene are SGHAT and FQNNGV. The CDR3 is 12 residues long. With 0 bases removed from V and 11 bases from J, the gap between germline ends came to 10 bases. The CDR3 reads CASSLDHTNAFF. Here the CDR3 DNA reads TGTGCCAGCAGCTTAGACCACACTAACGCTTTCTTT.

This chain links TRBV10-2 with TRBJ2-7; TRBD1 aligns across 8 bases. Trimming took 4 bases from V and 9 from J; bases not matched to a gene: 5. CDR3 length: 12 residues. Germline V gives CDR1 WSHSY, CDR2 SAAADI. As DNA, the CDR3 is TGCGCCAGCAGTGGTCCCAGGGGGCTGCAGTACTTC. It is translated as CASSGPRGLQYF.

This clonotype has ten or more counts. This CDR3 is CASSFPAAGTSGGWGQETQYF. In nucleotides, the CDR3 is TGTGCCAGCAGCTTTCCCGCCGCCGGGACTAGCGGGGGCTGGGGACAAGAGACCCAGTACTTC. The gene calls are TRBV7-8 and TRBJ2-5, with TRBD2 identical over 14 bases. Germline V gene data show CDR1 as SGHVS and CDR2 as FQNEAQ. The CDR3 has 21 amino acids. The V and J ends lost 3 bases and 2 bases, in that order; junction bases with no gene match: 17. Using reference TRBV7-8 and TRBJ2-5 for the parts outside the CDR3, the full variable domain is GAGVSQSPRYKVAKRGQDVALRCDPISGHVSLFWYQQALGQGPEFLTYFQNEAQLDKSGLPSDRFFAERPEGSVSTLKIQRTQQEDSAVYLCASSFPAAGTSGGWGQETQYFGPGTRLLVL.

This clonotype was seen a few times. The chain combines TRBV7-9 with TRBJ1-4; TRBD1 aligns across 7 bases. CDR1 is SEHNR and CDR2 is FQNEAQ in the germline V gene (reference sequence). The CDR3 contains 12 residues. V shed 5 bases, J shed 12 bases, and the junction held 6 bases outside the gene matches. In DNA form, the CDR3 reads TGTGCCAGCAGCCTAGAGACAGGGCAACTGTTTTTT. This gives the protein CASSLETGQLFF.

The rearrangement uses TRBV15 and TRBJ2-3; TRBD1 might be the D (6 bases). Trimming left V 4 bases short and J 5 bases short, with 10 bases between. The CDR3 sequence is 13 residues long. The germline V gene encodes CDR1 LNHNV and CDR2 YYDKDF (reference sequence). The CDR3 nucleotides read TGTGCCACCAGCACGGGACATGTAGATACGCAGTATTTT. It specifies CATSTGHVDTQYF.

This rearrangement joins TRBV7-9 to TRBJ2-7, with TRBD1 matching 9 bases. The CDR3 is made up of 17 amino acids. With V trimmed by 1 base and J by 3 bases, 10 bases remained unmatched. In germline, CDR1 is SEHNR, CDR2 FQNEAQ (reference sequence). The CDR3 DNA reads as TGTGCCAGCAGCTTAGTTATGACAGGGGGTTTATTCTACGAGCAGTACTTC. As protein: CASSLVMTGGLFYEQYF.

The sample holds a few counts of this clonotype. The chain links TRBV18 to TRBJ1-1; D gene unclear. The V end lost 2 bases, the J end lost 4 bases, and 11 bases lay between the germline ends. The CDR3 totals 14 residues. Germline values: CDR1 KGHSH, CDR2 LQKENI. CDR3 in DNA: TGTGCCAGCTCACCATACACCGAGGCCACTGAAGCTTTCTTT. This gives the protein CASSPYTEATEAFF. The whole variable domain, filled in from reference TRBV18 and TRBJ1-1, reads NAGVMQNPRHLVRRRGQEARLRCSPMKGHSHVYWYRQLPEEGLKFMVYLQKENIIDESGMPKERFSAEFPKEGPSILRIQQVVRGDSAAYFCASSPYTEATEAFFGQGTRLTVV.

In this sample, this clonotype turned up a few times. The rearrangement links TRBV5-1 to TRBJ1-2; the D gene is possibly TRBD1 (6 bases). CDR1 is SGHRS, CDR2 YFSETQ, per germline. Trimming removed 4 bases at V and 2 bases at J, with 12 bases between. This CDR3 spans 14 amino acids. CDR3 bases: TGCGCCAGCAGCCGCTCGGACAGAAACTATGGCTACACCTTC. As protein: CASSRSDRNYGYTF.

The chain combines TRBV3-1 with TRBJ2-6; perhaps TRBD1 as D (5 bases). Trimming stripped 3 bases from V and 4 bases from J, with 19 bases between. The germline gives CDR1 LGHDT, CDR2 YNNKEL (reference sequence). The CDR3 extends over 18 amino acids. CDR3 coding DNA: TGTGCCAGCAGCCAGCCCCCCACAGGCAAGGCGGGGGCCAACGTCCTGACTTTC. This encodes CASSQPPTGKAGANVLTF.